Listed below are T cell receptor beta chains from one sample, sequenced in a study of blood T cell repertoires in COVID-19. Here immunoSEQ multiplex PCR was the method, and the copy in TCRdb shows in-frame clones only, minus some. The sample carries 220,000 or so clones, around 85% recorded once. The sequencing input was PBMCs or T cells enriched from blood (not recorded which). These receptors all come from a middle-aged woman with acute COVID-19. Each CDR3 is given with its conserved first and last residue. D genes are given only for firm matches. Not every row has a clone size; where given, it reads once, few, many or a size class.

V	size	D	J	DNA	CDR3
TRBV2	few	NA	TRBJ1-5	TGTGCCAGCAGTGATGTGGGGAGACGTCAGCCCCAGCATTTT	CASSDVGRRQPQHF
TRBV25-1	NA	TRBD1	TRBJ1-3	TGTGCCAGCAGTGAAACGTACAGGGGTGGAAACACCATATATTTT	CASSETYRGGNTIYF
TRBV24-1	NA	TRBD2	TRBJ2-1	TGTGCCACCCGCCGCGGGAGGGCCCTCAATGAGCAGTTCTTC	CATRRGRALNEQFF
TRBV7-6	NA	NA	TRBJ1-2	TGTGCCAGCAGCTTAGGGACATCCAACTATGGCTACACCTTC	CASSLGTSNYGYTF
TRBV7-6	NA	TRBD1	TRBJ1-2	TGTGCCAGCAGCTTAGGACAGGGGGCTGGCTACACCTTC	CASSLGQGAGYTF
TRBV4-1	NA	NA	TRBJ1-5	TGCGCCAGCAGCCAAGGGGGGCCGGGGCCAAATCAGCCCCAGCATTTT	CASSQGGPGPNQPQHF
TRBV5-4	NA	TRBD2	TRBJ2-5	TGTGCCAGCAGCTTGGCAGGGACTAGGGGGGAGACCCAGTACTTC	CASSLAGTRGETQYF
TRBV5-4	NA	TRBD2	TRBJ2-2	TGTGCCAGCAGCTTAAGGGCTAGCGGGGGGGACACCGGGGAGCTGTTTTTT	CASSLRASGGDTGELFF
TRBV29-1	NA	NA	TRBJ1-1	TGCAGCGTTGCACTTCTAGGGGCCACTGAAGCTTTCTTT	CSVALLGATEAFF
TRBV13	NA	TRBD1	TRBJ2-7	TGTGCCAGCAGCTTTGGGGACAGGGAGGACGAGCAGTACTTC	CASSFGDREDEQYF
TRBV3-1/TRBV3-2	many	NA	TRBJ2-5	TGTGCCAGCAGGAACAGCCGAGAGACCCAGTACTTC	CASRNSRETQYF
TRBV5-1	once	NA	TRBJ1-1	TGCGCCAGCAGCGGGACGGGGGTGAACACTGAAGCTTTCTTT	CASSGTGVNTEAFF
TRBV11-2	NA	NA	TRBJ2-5	TGTGCCAGCAGCTTAGGAGGCCGGAATCAAGAGACCCAGTACTTC	CASSLGGRNQETQYF
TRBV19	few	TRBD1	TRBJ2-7	TGTGCCAGTAGCGAGGACAGGGCCGCCTACGAGCAGTACTTC	CASSEDRAAYEQYF
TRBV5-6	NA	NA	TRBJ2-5	TGTGCCAGCAGCTTAATCGAAGCAGAGACCCAGTACTTC	CASSLIEAETQYF
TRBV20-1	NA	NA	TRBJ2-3	TGCAGTGCTAGTGTCGTGGGAGTCGATACGCAGTATTTT	CSASVVGVDTQYF
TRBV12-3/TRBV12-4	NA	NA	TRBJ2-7	TGTGCCAGCAGTTCCCAAAGTCAGGTGAAGGACTTC	CASSSQSQVKDF
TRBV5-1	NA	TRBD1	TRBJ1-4	TGCGCCAGCAGCTTGGCCCCGCAGGGGGCAGCTAATGAAAAACTGTTTTTT	CASSLAPQGAANEKLFF
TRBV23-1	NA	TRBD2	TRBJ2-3	TGCGCCAGCAGTCGGACTAGCGGGGGTCGGTCCTCTAGCACAGATACGCAGTATTTT	CASSRTSGGRSSSTDTQYF
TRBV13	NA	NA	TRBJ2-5	TGTGCCAGCAGCATAAGCGGGTACCAAGAGACCCAGTACTTC	CASSISGYQETQYF